Listed below are T cell receptor beta chains from one sample, sequenced in a study of OX40 agonist ivuxolimab in advanced cancers. The table came from immunoSEQ multiplex PCR; TCRdb's copy has only in-frame clones and leaves some out. Among 65,000 to 80,000 clones listed, roughly 80% were seen once. The sequenced sample was CD4+ or CD8+ T cells sorted from blood, obtained in a trial of the OX40 agonist ivuxolimab. The receptors were sampled from an adult with an advanced solid tumor such as melanoma, head and neck, liver or kidney cancer. The CDR3 runs from the conserved cysteine through the conserved F or W. A D gene is named only where the DNA matches it firmly. A row's size may be missing; if present it is once, few, many or a size class.

cdr3_aa	cdr3_nt	v_call	j_call	clone_size	d_call
CASTDYEQYF	TGCGCCAGCACCGACTACGAGCAGTACTTC	TRBV4-1	TRBJ2-7	.	.
CASSLVAKNNEQFF	TGTGCCAGCAGCTTAGTTGCTAAAAACAATGAGCAGTTCTTC	TRBV7-9	TRBJ2-1	.	.
CASRGDGNTEAFF	TGTGCCAGCAGAGGCGACGGGAACACTGAAGCTTTCTTT	TRBV6-6	TRBJ1-1	.	.
CASSLFQHTDGNTIYF	TGTGCCAGCAGCTTATTCCAGCACACGGACGGAAACACCATATATTTT	TRBV7-9	TRBJ1-3	.	.
CASSLDEVRSGNTIYF	TGCGCCAGCAGCTTGGATGAAGTCCGCTCTGGAAACACCATATATTTT	TRBV5-1	TRBJ1-3	.	.
CASSLRDFLLSSYNEQFF	TGTGCCAGCAGTTTACGGGACTTCCTCCTTAGCTCCTACAATGAGCAGTTCTTC	TRBV28	TRBJ2-1	.	.
CASPRTSGVGPSYNEQFF	TGTGCCAGCCCCCGGACTAGCGGGGTGGGCCCCTCCTACAATGAGCAGTTCTTC	TRBV5-4	TRBJ2-1	.	TRBD2
CATSRATGKIREKLFF	TGTGCCACCAGCAGAGCCACCGGGAAAATAAGGGAAAAACTGTTTTTT	TRBV15	TRBJ1-4	.	.
CASSPGTDPNYGYTF	TGTGCCAGCTCACCCGGGACGGACCCTAACTATGGCTACACCTTC	TRBV18	TRBJ1-2	once	.
CASSPSPGQGASYEQYF	TGCGCCAGCTCTCCCTCTCCGGGACAGGGGGCTTCCTACGAGCAGTACTTC	TRBV4-1	TRBJ2-7	.	TRBD1
CASRFLGGGGNQPQHF	TGTGCCAGCAGATTTCTTGGCGGGGGCGGCAATCAGCCCCAGCATTTT	TRBV28	TRBJ1-5	.	.
CASSPGWGTGRYEQYF	TGTGCCAGCAGTCCAGGGTGGGGGACAGGGAGATACGAGCAGTACTTC	TRBV27	TRBJ2-7	.	TRBD1
CASRKQGAGYTF	TGTGCCAGCCGAAAACAGGGGGCTGGCTACACCTTC	TRBV28	TRBJ1-2	few	TRBD1
CASSFSDRLNTEAFF	TGTGCCAGCAGTTTTTCCGACAGATTGAACACTGAAGCTTTCTTT	TRBV28	TRBJ1-1	.	.
CASSEGGGDTQYF	TGCGCCAGCAGTGAGGGGGGCGGCGATACGCAGTATTTT	TRBV10-1	TRBJ2-3	.	.
CASSLVGLKITDTQYF	TGCGCCAGCAGCTTGGTAGGACTTAAAATCACAGATACGCAGTATTTT	TRBV5-1	TRBJ2-3	.	.
CASSLRTGEGEKLFF	TGTGCCAGCAGTCTTCGTACAGGGGAAGGGGAAAAACTGTTTTTT	TRBV28	TRBJ1-4	.	TRBD1
CASSYYSNRGRVSGANVLTF	TGTGCCAGCTCATACTATTCCAACAGGGGGCGAGTCTCTGGGGCCAACGTCCTGACTTTC	TRBV18	TRBJ2-6	.	TRBD1
CATSRDGLPETQYF	TGTGCCACCAGCAGAGATGGCTTGCCGGAGACCCAGTACTTC	TRBV15	TRBJ2-5	.	.
CASSRSAGIQETQYF	TGTGCCAGCAGCCGAAGCGCGGGGATCCAAGAGACCCAGTACTTC	TRBV6-5	TRBJ2-5	.	.
CASSYWARYGYTF	TGTGCCAGCAGTTACTGGGCTCGCTATGGCTACACCTTC	TRBV6-5	TRBJ1-2	.	.
CASSLTGSGETQYF	TGTGCCAGCAGTCTTACAGGGTCGGGAGAGACCCAGTACTTC	TRBV7-9	TRBJ2-5	.	.
CASSAGTGIQETQYF	TGTGCCAGCAGTGCCGGGACGGGGATACAAGAGACCCAGTACTTC	TRBV6-5	TRBJ2-5	.	.
CATLAGASTDTQYF	TGTGCCACCCTAGCGGGGGCGAGCACAGATACGCAGTATTTT	TRBV10-3	TRBJ2-3	.	TRBD2
CASSFSSGKIYNEQFF	TGTGCCAGCAGTTTTTCTAGCGGGAAGATCTACAATGAGCAGTTCTTC	TRBV28	TRBJ2-1	.	TRBD2
CASQNRAPPYEQYF	TGTGCCAGCCAGAACAGGGCGCCCCCCTACGAGCAGTACTTC	TRBV28	TRBJ2-7	.	.
CASSPTRGTEAFF	TGTGCCAGCAGCCCCACCAGGGGAACTGAAGCTTTCTTT	TRBV7-2	TRBJ1-1	.	.
CASKLAGGVYEQYF	TGTGCCAGCAAACTAGCGGGAGGGGTCTACGAGCAGTACTTC	TRBV10-3	TRBJ2-7	few	TRBD2
CASSLGLAGVYNEQFF	TGTGCCAGCAGCTTGGGACTAGCGGGAGTCTACAATGAGCAGTTCTTC	TRBV11-2	TRBJ2-1	.	TRBD2
CASSLGTTGRGYTF	TGCGCCAGCAGCTTGGGAACTACAGGGAGAGGCTACACCTTC	TRBV5-1	TRBJ1-2	once	.
CASGEGLVPGELFF	TGTGCCAGTGGGGAGGGATTAGTACCCGGGGAGCTGTTTTTT	TRBV7-3	TRBJ2-2	.	TRBD2
CASTVPGQGAEEKLFF	TGTGCCAGCACCGTACCGGGCCAGGGGGCCGAGGAAAAACTGTTTTTT	TRBV28	TRBJ1-4	.	TRBD1
CASSPGVDRTEQFF	TGTGCCAGCTCACCAGGAGTCGATAGGACTGAGCAGTTCTTC	TRBV18	TRBJ2-1	.	.
CAWSRQPDYGYTF	TGTGCCTGGAGCAGACAGCCAGACTATGGCTACACCTTC	TRBV30	TRBJ1-2	few	.
CASSLVETGVSPLHF	TGTGCCAGCAGCTTAGTTGAGACAGGGGTTTCACCCCTCCACTTT	TRBV7-8	TRBJ1-6	.	TRBD1
CASSLVTYEQYF	TGTGCCAGCAGCTTAGTCACCTACGAGCAGTACTTC	TRBV7-8	TRBJ2-7	.	.
CASSSRRTNYGYTF	TGTGCCAGCAGTTCTCGCCGGACTAACTATGGCTACACCTTC	TRBV28	TRBJ1-2	.	.
CASRGGLNTEAFF	TGTGCCAGCAGGGGGGGACTGAACACTGAAGCTTTCTTT	TRBV7-9	TRBJ1-1	.	.
CASRPDGGTEAFF	TGTGCCAGTCGTCCCGACGGAGGCACTGAAGCTTTCTTT	TRBV2	TRBJ1-1	once	.
CSAGREDTQYF	TGCAGTGCTGGGAGGGAAGATACGCAGTATTTT	TRBV20-1	TRBJ2-3	.	TRBD2
CASSLTGNGYEQYF	TGTGCCAGCAGCCTTACAGGGAATGGCTACGAGCAGTACTTC	TRBV6-6	TRBJ2-7	.	.
CASSSPGQGSEKLFF	TGTGCCAGCAGCTCTCCGGGACAGGGGAGTGAAAAACTGTTTTTT	TRBV5-6	TRBJ1-4	.	TRBD1
CASSLQGQHTEAFF	TGCGCCAGCAGCTTGCAGGGGCAGCACACTGAAGCTTTCTTT	TRBV5-1	TRBJ1-1	.	.
CASSPRTNSDPDTQYF	TGTGCCAGCAGCCCTCGGACAAACTCGGACCCAGATACGCAGTATTTT	TRBV11-1	TRBJ2-3	.	.
CASRYTGGAGEAFF	TGTGCCAGTAGGTACACAGGGGGCGCAGGGGAAGCTTTCTTT	TRBV19	TRBJ1-1	once	TRBD1
CASSDRTPEETQYF	TGTGCCAGCAGTGATCGGACCCCGGAAGAGACCCAGTACTTC	TRBV2	TRBJ2-5	.	.
CASSTGQRDGPQHF	TGTGCCAGCAGCACGGGACAGAGGGATGGGCCCCAGCATTTT	TRBV5-4	TRBJ1-5	.	TRBD1
CARPGRYPRLNTGELFF	TGTGCCCGCCCCGGACGGTACCCTCGCTTAAACACCGGGGAGCTGTTTTTT	TRBV28	TRBJ2-2	few	.
CASSGRGKNIQYF	TGTGCCAGCAGTGGTAGAGGCAAAAACATTCAGTACTTC	TRBV28	TRBJ2-4	once	.
CASSIGLAGEQFF	TGTGCCAGTAGTATCGGACTAGCGGGGGAGCAGTTCTTC	TRBV19	TRBJ2-1	.	TRBD2
CASNNDRGIGGELFF	TGTGCCAGTAACAACGACAGGGGAATTGGCGGGGAGCTGTTTTTT	TRBV19	TRBJ2-2	.	TRBD1
CATSPGPTYEQYF	TGTGCCACGTCCCCGGGACCGACTTACGAGCAGTACTTC	TRBV15	TRBJ2-7	once	.